This T cell receptor (beta chain) appears in the sequencing data of a study of cytomegalovirus exposure and HLA in healthy donors. The CDR3 has 15 amino acids. Germline assignment: CDR1 SNHLY and CDR2 FYNNEI. Trimming took 7 bases from V and 4 from J, leaving 16 bases between them. Overall study findings and caveats: Confirmation in vitro established that three CMV-associated chains were specific for CMV antigens. A later analysis found first-cohort TCR clusters tended to co-occur in the 100 to 150 validation repertoires. The listing of 150 or so TCR beta chains classed them as cytomegalovirus-associated.

While the first cohort had 500 to 700 subjects, the donors belonged to the separate validation cohort of roughly 120 subjects. In regard to this clone: Its cognate antigen is unknown.

Data came from immunoSEQ multiplex PCR; TCRdb stores just in-frame clones and leaves some out. The sample includes 150,000 to 160,000 clones, 85% to 90% seen only once; the top ten take roughly 1.9%. This sequence joins TRBV2 and TRBJ2-2, with a weak D call TRBD2 (5 bases). The specimen was PBMCs. The receptor comes from a human donor in good health. CDR3 nucleotide sequence: TGTGCCAGCATTCCAACCGGGGTGGTCACCGGGGAGCTGTTTTTT. Amino acid sequence: CASIPTGVVTGELFF.